The 9 T cell receptor beta chains reported below all come from one sample, sequenced in a study of blood T cell repertoires in COVID-19. Some clones are missing from TCRdb's copy, which holds only in-frame ones; the method was immunoSEQ multiplex PCR. Of 120,000 to 150,000 clones listed, more than 75% are singletons. The sequenced sample consisted of peripheral blood. The source is a middle-aged man who had recovered from COVID-19.

CDR3 loop: CASSSHRDLETQYF. CDR3 in DNA: TGTGCCAGCAGCTCTCACCGGGACTTGGAGACCCAGTACTTC. The chain recombines TRBV7-9 with TRBJ2-5; TRBD2 is a possible D gene (6 bases). This CDR3 spans 14 amino acids. Germline V lookup: CDR1 SEHNR, CDR2 FQNEAQ (reference sequence). V was clipped by 4 bases and J by 5 bases, with 14 bases between them.

This chain joins TRBV6-2 or TRBV6-3 and TRBJ2-7; maybe TRBD2 (6 bases). The V end was cut by 2 bases, the J end by 3 bases, with 14 bases between. This CDR3 is built from 15 residues. Germline V gives CDR1 MNHEY, CDR2 SVGEGT. CDR3 residues: CASSYQSGQSYEQYF. CDR3 in DNA: TGTGCCAGCAGTTACCAAAGCGGGCAAAGCTACGAGCAGTACTTC.

The chain combines TRBV21-1 with TRBJ1-5. TRBV21-1 constitutes a pseudogene. The length of the CDR3 is 13 residues. The CDR3 DNA reads TGTGCCAGCAAGTCACTTAGCAATCAGCCCCAGCATTTT. It is translated as CASKSLSNQPQHF.

The chain combines TRBV24-1 with TRBJ2-2; D is possibly TRBD2 (5 bases). V lost 1 base to trimming and J lost 6 bases, with 20 bases between them. Germline values: CDR1 KGHDR, CDR2 SFDVKD. The CDR3 runs 18 residues. DNA for the CDR3: TGTGCCACCAGTGATTTCGACGGACGGACTGGAGTAGCCGGGGAGCTGTTTTTT. This codes for CATSDFDGRTGVAGELFF.

The chain uses TRBV6-2 or TRBV6-3 and TRBJ1-1; tentative D call: TRBD1 (6 bases). Germline CDR1 MNHEY, CDR2 SVGEGT. The CDR3 covers 17 residues. With 4 bases removed from V and 1 base from J, the gap between germline ends came to 19 bases. CDR3 region: CASSSQGSSAANTEAFF. CDR3 DNA sequence: TGTGCCAGCAGTTCACAGGGAAGTTCGGCGGCGAACACTGAAGCTTTCTTT.

This chain links TRBV27 with TRBJ1-1; D possibly corresponds to TRBD1 (5 bases). Germline assignment: CDR1 MNHEY and CDR2 SMNVEV (reference sequence). The CDR3 has 13 amino acids. V gave up 2 bases and J gave up 10 bases, with 14 bases separating them. The CDR3 loop is CASSLNRGVGAFF. CDR3 sequence (DNA): TGTGCCAGCAGTTTAAATCGGGGGGTGGGAGCTTTCTTT.

The rearrangement joins TRBV4-2 to TRBJ1-6, with TRBD1 matching over 9 bases. The CDR3 extends over 18 amino acids. V lost 1 base to trimming and J lost 9 bases; unmatched junction nucleotides: 13. Per germline, CDR1 LGHNA and CDR2 YNFKEQ. The CDR3 coding sequence is TGTGCCAGCAGCCAAGTGTTCAGGGGACAGGGCCAGAGTTCACCCCTCCACTTT. Translated: CASSQVFRGQGQSSPLHF.

The gene calls are TRBV5-5 and TRBJ2-7; tentatively, D is TRBD2 (5 bases). There are 14 residues in the CDR3. Germline assignment: CDR1 SGHKS and CDR2 YYEKEE (reference sequence). V was shortened by 2 bases and J by 0 bases, with 9 bases between the two germline ends. As DNA, the CDR3 is TGTGCCAGCAGCTTTGCGGCGGGCTCCTACGAGCAGTACTTC. Its translation: CASSFAAGSYEQYF.

This chain connects TRBV5-1 to TRBJ2-3; possible D gene TRBD2, 6 bases. V was clipped by 4 bases and J by 5 bases, with 11 bases between them. This CDR3 spans 13 amino acids. Germline V gene lookup returns CDR1 SGHRS and CDR2 YFSETQ. The CDR3 reads CASSQRGLDTQYF. CDR3 nucleotide sequence: TGCGCCAGCAGCCAACGGGGGTTAGATACGCAGTATTTT.